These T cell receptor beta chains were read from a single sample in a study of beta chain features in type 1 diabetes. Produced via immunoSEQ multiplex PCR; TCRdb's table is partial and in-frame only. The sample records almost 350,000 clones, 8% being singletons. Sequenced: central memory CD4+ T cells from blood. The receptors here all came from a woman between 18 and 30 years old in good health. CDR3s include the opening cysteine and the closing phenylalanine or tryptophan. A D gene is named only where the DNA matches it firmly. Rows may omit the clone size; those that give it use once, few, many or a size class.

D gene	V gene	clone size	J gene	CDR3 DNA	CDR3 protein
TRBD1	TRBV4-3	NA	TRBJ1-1	TGCGCCAGCAGCCAAGATAGGACAGGGCAGAACACTGAAGCTTTCTTT	CASSQDRTGQNTEAFF
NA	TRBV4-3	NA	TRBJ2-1	TGCGCCAGCAGCCGACGCGACAGCTACAATGAGCAGTTCTTC	CASSRRDSYNEQFF
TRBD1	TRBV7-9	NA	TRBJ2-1	TGTGCCAGCAGCTCACAGGGGGCTAGAGGGCGGGAGTCCTCGTTCTTC	CASSSQGARGRESSFF
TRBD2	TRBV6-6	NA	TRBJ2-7	TGTGCCAGCAGTTACGGGGCGGGAGGGGGTTACGAGCAGTACTTC	CASSYGAGGGYEQYF
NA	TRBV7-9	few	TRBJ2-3	TGTGCCAGCAGTCCGGCGGAGGGGGCTACAGATACGCAGTATTTT	CASSPAEGATDTQYF
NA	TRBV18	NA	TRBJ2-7	TGTGCCAGCTCACCGAACGGGCCCCGACAGTCCTACGAGCAGTACTTC	CASSPNGPRQSYEQYF
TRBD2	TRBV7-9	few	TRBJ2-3	TGTGCCAGCAGCGTGGGCCTAGCGGAAAAACTAAGCACAGATACGCAGTATTTT	CASSVGLAEKLSTDTQYF
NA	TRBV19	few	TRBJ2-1	TGTGCCAGTAGTACCACCGGACGGAGCTCCTACAATGAGCAGTTCTTC	CASSTTGRSSYNEQFF
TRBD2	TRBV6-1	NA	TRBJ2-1	TGTGCCAGCACCAGCGGGAGGGTAGGGGAGCAGTTCTTC	CASTSGRVGEQFF
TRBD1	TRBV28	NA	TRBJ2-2	TGTGCCAGCGCCTCCGCCGGGACAGGGGTCACCGGGGAGCTGTTTTTT	CASASAGTGVTGELFF
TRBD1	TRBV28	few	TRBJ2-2	TGTGCCAGCGGCCATCCGGGACAGGGAAGCGGGGAGCTGTTTTTT	CASGHPGQGSGELFF
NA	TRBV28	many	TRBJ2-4	TGTGCCAGCAGTGTCCGAGCGCTGTCTAGATCTCTAGCCAAAAACATTCAGTACTTC	CASSVRALSRSLAKNIQYF
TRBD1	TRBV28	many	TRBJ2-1	TGTGCCAGCAGTTCGCGCTCCAGGGGGCACTGGTCCTACAATGAGCAGTTCTTC	CASSSRSRGHWSYNEQFF
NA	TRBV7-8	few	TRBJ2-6	TGTGCCAGCAGCCGTAGGACAGCTTCTGGGGCCAACGTCCTGACTTTC	CASSRRTASGANVLTF
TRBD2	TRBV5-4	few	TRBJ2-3	TGTGCCAGCAGCTTTGGAGCGGGAGGCACAGATACGCAGTATTTT	CASSFGAGGTDTQYF
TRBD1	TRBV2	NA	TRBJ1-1	TGTGCCAGCAAGGGAACAGGGGTTGGCACTGAAGCTTTCTTT	CASKGTGVGTEAFF
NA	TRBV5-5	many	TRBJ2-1	TGTGCCAGCAGCTTGGACAGGGCGTTGTCAAATGAGCAGTTCTTC	CASSLDRALSNEQFF
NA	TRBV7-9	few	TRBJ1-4	TGTGCCAGCAGCCAAGAAGGCCGGAACCCAACTAATGAAAAACTGTTTTTT	CASSQEGRNPTNEKLFF
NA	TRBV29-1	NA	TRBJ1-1	TGCAGCGTGAACGCGGTCACTGAAGCTTTCTTT	CSVNAVTEAFF
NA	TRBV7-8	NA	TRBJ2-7	TGTGCCAGCAGCCCCATACCCTCGGCCCTCGCGGGAGAGCAGTACTTC	CASSPIPSALAGEQYF
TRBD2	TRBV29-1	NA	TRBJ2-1	TGCAGCGTTGACTTTGGTACGGGAGGCGAGCAGTTCTTC	CSVDFGTGGEQFF
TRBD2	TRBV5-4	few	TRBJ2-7	TGTGCCAGCAGCTTAGAGTGGGGGGGTTACGAGCAGTACTTC	CASSLEWGGYEQYF
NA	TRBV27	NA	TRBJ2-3	TGTGCCAGCAGTTTATCGTGGGGGCGGAGCACAGATACGCAGTATTTT	CASSLSWGRSTDTQYF
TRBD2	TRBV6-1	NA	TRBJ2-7	TGTGCCAGCAGTGAAGCAGGCGGGAGCCGATACGAGCAGTACTTC	CASSEAGGSRYEQYF
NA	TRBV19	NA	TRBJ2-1	TGTGCCAGTAGTATGGGCAGGGGCCAGTTCTTC	CASSMGRGQFF
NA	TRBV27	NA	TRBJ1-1	TGTGCCAGCAGTTTATTTGGGCATCCCGGGTTCACTGAAGCTTTCTTT	CASSLFGHPGFTEAFF
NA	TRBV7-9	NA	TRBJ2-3	TGTGCCAGCAGCTTAGGGGAGTCCGGCACGCAGTATTTT	CASSLGESGTQYF
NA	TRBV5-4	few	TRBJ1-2	TGTGCCAGCAGCTTGGGACGGGATTATGGCTACACCTTC	CASSLGRDYGYTF
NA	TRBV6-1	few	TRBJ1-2	TGTGCCAGCAGTGAGCACGGCTTGGGCGGCTACACCTTC	CASSEHGLGGYTF
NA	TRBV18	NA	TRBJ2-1	TGTGCCAGCTCACCCTCTAACAATGAGCAGTTCTTC	CASSPSNNEQFF
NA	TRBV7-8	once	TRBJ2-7	TGTGCCAGCAGCTTAGTGGAGTGGGGGAGCGAGCAGTACTTC	CASSLVEWGSEQYF
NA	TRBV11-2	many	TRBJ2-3	TGTGCCAGCAGCCCCAAAACCGGGACACCGCTCGAGCAGTATTTT	CASSPKTGTPLEQYF
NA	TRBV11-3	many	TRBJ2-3	TGTGCCAGCGCGACGGCGCGGGGCGCAGATACGCAGTATTTT	CASATARGADTQYF
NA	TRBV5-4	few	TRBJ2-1	TGTGCCAGCAGCTCAAAGGGCGGCTCCTACAATGAGCAGTTCTTC	CASSSKGGSYNEQFF
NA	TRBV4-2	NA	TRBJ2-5	TGTGCCAGCAGCCTGGGGGACTTTCAAGAGACCCAGTACTTC	CASSLGDFQETQYF
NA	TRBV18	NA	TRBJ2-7	TGTGCCAGCTCACCACCGGGACGGACATCCTACGAGCAGTACTTC	CASSPPGRTSYEQYF
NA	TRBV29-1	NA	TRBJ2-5	TGCAGCGTTGAGGGACAGACCCAGTACTTC	CSVEGQTQYF
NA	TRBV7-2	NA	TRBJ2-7	TGTGCCAGCAGCTTTAGCTACGAGCAGTACTTC	CASSFSYEQYF
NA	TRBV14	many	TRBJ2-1	TGTGCCAGCAGATTAGCGGATGAGCAGTTCTTC	CASRLADEQFF
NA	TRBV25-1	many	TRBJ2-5	TGTGCCACCGAGGGAGATTCGGAGACCCAGTACTTC	CATEGDSETQYF
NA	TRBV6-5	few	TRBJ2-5	TGTGCCAGCAGTTACTCGAAAGGGACTCAGCAAGAGACCCAGTACTTC	CASSYSKGTQQETQYF
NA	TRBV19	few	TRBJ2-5	TGTGCCAGTAGTTCTGGGGCTGAGACCCAGTACTTC	CASSSGAETQYF
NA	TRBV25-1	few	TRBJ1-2	TGTGCCAGCAGTGACGGAGTTAACTATGGCTACACCTTC	CASSDGVNYGYTF
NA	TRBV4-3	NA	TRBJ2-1	TGCGCCAGCAGCCAAGAAGGGACTCCCTACAATGAGCAGTTCTTC	CASSQEGTPYNEQFF
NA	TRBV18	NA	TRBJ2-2	TGTGCCAGCTCACCACTCAAGGGCAACCCCGGGGAGCTGTTTTTT	CASSPLKGNPGELFF
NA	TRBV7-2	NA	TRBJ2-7	TGTGCCAGCAGCTTAGCCGGGGGGCCTTACGAGCAGTACTTC	CASSLAGGPYEQYF
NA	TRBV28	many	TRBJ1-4	TGTGCCAGCAATGGACACCTACCTAATGAAAAACTGTTTTTT	CASNGHLPNEKLFF
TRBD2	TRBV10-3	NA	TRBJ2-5	TGTGCCAGCAGACAGGGACTAGCCCCAGAAACCCAGTACTTC	CASRQGLAPETQYF
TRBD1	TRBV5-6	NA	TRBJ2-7	TGTGCCAGCAGCTTACTGGACAGGGAGCACGAGCAGTACTTC	CASSLLDREHEQYF
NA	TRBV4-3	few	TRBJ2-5	TGCGCCAGCAGCCAAGATGGTTGGACGTCCCAAGAGACCCAGTACTTC	CASSQDGWTSQETQYF
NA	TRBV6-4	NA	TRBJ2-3	TGTGCCAGCAGTGACGGATATACGCAGTATTTT	CASSDGYTQYF
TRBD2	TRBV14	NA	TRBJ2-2	TGTGCCAGCAGCCCCCCCCATAGACTAGCGGGACGGAACACCGGGGAGCTGTTTTTT	CASSPPHRLAGRNTGELFF
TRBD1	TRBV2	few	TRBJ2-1	TGTGCCAGCAGGAGTCGACAGGGCAATGATGAGCAGTTCTTC	CASRSRQGNDEQFF
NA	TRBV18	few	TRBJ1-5	TGTGCCAGCTCACCGGGGGGCCCGATTTATTACAATCAGCCCCAGCATTTT	CASSPGGPIYYNQPQHF
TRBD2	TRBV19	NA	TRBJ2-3	TGTGCCAGTAGTCGAAAAGGGACTAGCGGGGGAACAGATACGCAGTATTTT	CASSRKGTSGGTDTQYF
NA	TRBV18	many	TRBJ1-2	TGTGCCAGCTCGGAAGGCGCTAACTATGGCTACACCTTC	CASSEGANYGYTF
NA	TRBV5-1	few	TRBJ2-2	TGCGCCAGCAGCCCCGTACGGGGTCGGACCGGGGAGCTGTTTTTT	CASSPVRGRTGELFF